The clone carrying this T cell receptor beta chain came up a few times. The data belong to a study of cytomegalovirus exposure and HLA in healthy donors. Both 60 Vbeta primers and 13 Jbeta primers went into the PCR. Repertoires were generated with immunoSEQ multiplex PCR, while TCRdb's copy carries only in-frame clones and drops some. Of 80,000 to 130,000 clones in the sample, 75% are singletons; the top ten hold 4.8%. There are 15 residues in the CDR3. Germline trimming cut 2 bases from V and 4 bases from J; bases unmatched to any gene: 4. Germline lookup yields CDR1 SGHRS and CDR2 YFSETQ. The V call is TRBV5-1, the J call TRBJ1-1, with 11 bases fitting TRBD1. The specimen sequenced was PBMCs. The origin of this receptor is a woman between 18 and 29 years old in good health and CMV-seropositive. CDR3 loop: CASSFGQGASTEAFF. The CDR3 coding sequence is TGCGCCAGCAGCTTCGGACAGGGGGCAAGCACTGAAGCTTTCTTT.